The 6 T cell receptor beta chains presented below share a single source sample, sequenced in a study of blood T cells in healthy people across ages. For the second PCR, which ran for about 7 to 12 cycles, a sample-barcoded 5' primer and a J-beta primer mix were used. TCRdb passed the 5' RACE reads through MiXCR, listing each CDR3 protein once. The table has 1,500,000 or so distinct CDR3 sequences, 45% to 70% seen once. Sequenced material: blood. The source of these receptors is a man younger than 30 in good health.

The sample holds a few counts of this clonotype. It is unclear where the CDR3 begins or ends on the DNA, so no DNA is shown, and the CDR3 is as TCRdb lists it. The rearrangement links TRBV15 to TRBJ2-7; no DNA check was done on the table's D call, TRBD1. The length of the CDR3 is 19 amino acids, counting both ends. The germline V gene has CDR1 LNHNV and CDR2 YYDKDF (reference sequence). This CDR3 reads CATSRYRQNHPLERETQYF.

This clonotype was seen at least ten times. The chain joins TRBV11-2 to TRBJ2-1, with 7 nucleotides matching TRBD1. V trimming: 7 bases; J trimming: 3 bases; junction bases outside the gene matches: 9. Per the germline V gene, CDR1 is SGHAT and CDR2 is FQNNGV. The CDR3 covers 15 residues. The CDR3 bases are TGTGCCAGCACTACAATGGGACAGAGCTACAATGAGCAGTTCTTC. This gives the protein CASTTMGQSYNEQFF.

About this clonotype itself: At one end the junction does not follow the germline gene, possibly because of a read error. The chain recombines TRBV20-1 with TRBJ1-6, with D perhaps matching TRBD1 (6 bases). The CDR3 runs to 13 residues. The V gene's germline CDR1 is DFQATT and CDR2 SNEGSKA (reference sequence). CDR3 DNA: TGCAGTGCTCGAGACAGGAGCTATTCACCCCTCCACTTT. Its protein product is CSARDRSYSPLHF.

This chain uses TRBV27 with TRBJ2-7, with 12 nucleotides matching TRBD2. The CDR3 consists of 16 residues. V gave up 3 bases and J gave up 3 bases; unmatched junction bases: 6. Per germline, CDR1 MNHEY and CDR2 SMNVEV (reference sequence). The CDR3 here is CASSLSGLAGLYEQYF. DNA of the CDR3: TGTGCCAGCAGTTTGTCGGGACTAGCGGGCCTCTACGAGCAGTACTTC.

V is TRBV29-1 and J is TRBJ1-1; D might be TRBD1 (6 bases). This CDR3 is 15 amino acids long. V shed 5 bases and J shed 4 bases, with 20 bases lying between them. CDR1 and CDR2 from the germline V gene are SQVTM and ANQGSEA. DNA for the CDR3: TGCAGCGTTTGGGGTGTGAGGGAACAGGGCACTGAAGCTTTCTTT. Translating gives CSVWGVREQGTEAFF.

The rearrangement joins TRBV29-1 to TRBJ1-1; no clear D gene. From germline, CDR1 is SQVTM and CDR2 ANQGSEA. This CDR3 is built from 13 residues. Deletions cut 8 bases from V and 3 bases from J, with 16 bases between. The CDR3 nucleotides are TGCAGCACGAGGCGCGCTGGTGACACTGAAGCTTTCTTT. It codes for CSTRRAGDTEAFF.